One sample yielded the 31 T cell receptor beta chains listed below, sequenced in a study of cytomegalovirus exposure and HLA in healthy donors (dated 2017 in TCRdb). The library relied on the immunoSEQ multiplex PCR assay. For the multiplex PCR, a mixture combining 60 forward primers for TCR Vbeta segments and 13 reverse primers for TCR Jbeta segments was used. TCRdb re-hosts the immuneACCESS table, in-frame sequences only. Its copies lack some clones; in the studies checked, an unresolved V gene accounts for under half of them, and the cause for the rest is not known. Present in this sample are 150,000 to 200,000 clones, around 86% of which were seen just once. The top ten constitute 0.8% of the sample. The sample taken for sequencing was PBMCs. These receptors were taken from a woman younger than 30 in good health and CMV-seronegative.

The DNA of the CDR3 is TGTGCCAGCTCGATAGCACAGGCCGGGGAGCTGTTTTTT. Residues: CASSIAQAGELFF. V and J are TRBV6-5 and TRBJ2-2, with TRBD1 as a possible D gene (5 bases). Per the germline V gene, CDR1 is MNHEY and CDR2 is SVGAGI. This CDR3 is built from 13 residues. V was trimmed by 8 bases and J by 6 bases, leaving 13 bases between them.

V is TRBV2 and J is TRBJ2-2; 7 bases align to TRBD1. The CDR3 contains 15 residues. Germline CDR1 reads SNHLY; CDR2 reads FYNNEI. Germline trimming cut 6 bases from V and 0 bases from J; bases unmatched to any gene: 4. The CDR3 sequence: CASSSQGANTGELFF. Written as DNA, the CDR3 is TGTGCCAGCAGCTCCCAGGGGGCGAACACCGGGGAGCTGTTTTTT.

This rearrangement joins TRBV28 to TRBJ2-7; 8 positions agree with TRBD1. Germline V lookup: CDR1 MDHEN, CDR2 SYDVKM. With 6 bases clipped from V and 6 bases from J, the junction kept 7 bases outside the gene matches. CDR3 size: 13 residues. This CDR3 reads CASSQGQAIEQYF. The CDR3 coding sequence is TGTGCCAGCAGCCAGGGACAGGCTATCGAGCAGTACTTC.

The J gene is TRBJ2-5, the V gene TRBV5-4; tentative D call: TRBD2 (6 bases). Germline loops: CDR1 SGHNT, CDR2 YYREEE (reference sequence). This CDR3 contains 12 residues. Trimming stripped 4 bases from V and 3 bases from J, with 7 bases between. The CDR3 sequence: CASSPGEETQYF. As DNA, the CDR3 is TGTGCCAGCAGCCCGGGGGAAGAGACCCAGTACTTC.

A note on this clone: One junction end disagrees with the germline gene, perhaps due to a read error. The V call is TRBV7-9, the J call TRBJ1-4, with 10 bases that match TRBD1. Germline assignment: CDR1 SEHNR and CDR2 FQNEAQ (reference sequence). This CDR3 comprises 15 residues. The CDR3 DNA sequence: TGTTCCAGCAGCTTAGAGACAGGGGGCGGTGAAAAACTGTTTTTT. Its translation: CSSSLETGGGEKLFF.

This rearrangement joins TRBV27 to TRBJ2-7; 7 nucleotides line up with TRBD2. Germline CDR1 is MNHEY and CDR2 is SMNVEV (reference sequence). Trimming cost V 0 bases and J 3 bases; bases outside gene matches: 2. The CDR3 extends over 14 amino acids. CDR3 nucleotide sequence: TGTGCCAGCAGTTTATCGGCTAGCGGCTACGAGCAGTACTTC. Encoded protein: CASSLSASGYEQYF.

This clone was detected only a few times. The chain employs TRBV27 and TRBJ2-3, with no clear D. Germline assignment: CDR1 MNHEY and CDR2 SMNVEV (reference sequence). With 1 base removed from V and 3 bases from J, the gap between germline ends came to 8 bases. CDR3 size: 14 residues. Here the CDR3 reads CASSLFSETDTQYF. As DNA, the CDR3 is TGTGCCAGCAGTTTATTCAGCGAGACAGATACGCAGTATTTT.

This clone was detected a few times. CDR3 amino acids: CASSFLETQYF. Here the CDR3 DNA reads TGTGCCAGCAGTTTCCTGGAGACCCAGTACTTC. The chain carries TRBV6-5 and TRBJ2-5; D call uncertain. V was cut by 4 bases and J by 5 bases, with 5 bases left in between. The CDR3 runs to 11 residues. CDR1 is MNHEY, CDR2 SVGAGI, per germline.

This chain joins TRBV6-5 and TRBJ1-1, with 8 bases fitting TRBD1. CDR3 length: 11 amino acids. V lost 6 bases to trimming and J lost 11 bases; unmatched junction nucleotides: 5. Germline V gene sequence: CDR1 MNHEY, CDR2 SVGAGI. The chain's CDR3 is CASRGQGSAFF. CDR3 sequence (DNA): TGTGCCAGCAGAGGACAGGGTTCGGCTTTCTTT.

The CDR3: CASSRGRTTEAFF. Here the CDR3 DNA reads TGTGCCAGCAGCAGGGGGCGGACAACTGAAGCTTTCTTT. V usage is TRBV11-2 and J usage is TRBJ1-1; 7 nucleotides align to TRBD1. Per the germline V gene, CDR1 is SGHAT and CDR2 is FQNNGV. This CDR3 has 13 residues. V trimming: 5 bases; J trimming: 5 bases; junction bases outside the gene matches: 5.

This clone showed up just once. The sample has other DNA sequences that encode this CDR3 too. This rearrangement joins TRBV29-1 to TRBJ1-2; a possible D gene is TRBD1 (5 bases). V lost 4 bases to trimming and J lost 1 base, with 7 bases between them. Germline CDR1 SQVTM, CDR2 ANQGSEA. The CDR3 length is 12 residues. CDR3 amino acids: CSVGQLNYGYTF. The CDR3 DNA follows: TGCAGCGTTGGACAGCTTAACTATGGCTACACCTTC.

The chain links TRBV2 to TRBJ2-7, with 11 positions matching TRBD2. CDR1 SNHLY and CDR2 FYNNEI come from the germline V gene. The junction had 9 bases not matched to a gene; V was cut back by 8 bases and J by 0 bases. The CDR3 consists of 16 residues. The CDR3 here is CASSPGLADHSYEQYF. The DNA of the CDR3 is TGTGCCAGCTCTCCGGGACTAGCGGACCACTCCTACGAGCAGTACTTC.

The chain is built from TRBV15 and TRBJ2-6, with TRBD1 matching 8 bases. CDR1 is LNHNV and CDR2 is YYDKDF in the germline V gene (reference sequence). The CDR3 covers 19 residues. The V segment lost 3 bases and the J segment 3 bases; nucleotides outside the gene matches: 13. The CDR3, as DNA: TGTGCCACCAGCAGGCCAGGGGGCGCTCTCGTTTTTGGGGCCAACGTCCTGACTTTC. It translates to CATSRPGGALVFGANVLTF.

This chain uses TRBV27 with TRBJ2-7, with TRBD1 identical over 8 bases. The ends lost 10 bases at V and 3 bases at J; junction bases unmatched: 11. The CDR3 totals 14 residues. Germline-derived CDR1 and CDR2 are MNHEY and SMNVEV (reference sequence). CDR3 in DNA: TGTGCCACCGCTCCCCAGGGGGCGGGCTACGAGCAGTACTTC. Translating gives CATAPQGAGYEQYF.

The V call is TRBV30, the J call TRBJ1-4, with 8 bases matching TRBD1. The J segment lost 6 bases and the V segment lost 5 bases, leaving 11 bases of the junction unmatched. This CDR3 has 15 amino acids. Germline-derived CDR1 and CDR2 are GTSNPN and SVGIG (reference sequence). Here the CDR3 DNA reads TGTGCCTGGCAACAACCAGGGGGCGGGTATGAAAAACTGTTTTTT. Translating gives CAWQQPGGGYEKLFF.

This clone was recorded a few times. The chain recombines TRBV2 with TRBJ2-6; TRBD1 matches 8 bases. V was pared by 8 bases and J by 0 bases, with 6 bases of the junction left unmatched. Germline V lookup: CDR1 SNHLY, CDR2 FYNNEI. This CDR3 spans 16 amino acids. CDR3 amino acids: CASWPGGLSGANVLTF. The CDR3 region has the DNA TGTGCCAGCTGGCCAGGGGGCCTCTCTGGGGCCAACGTCCTGACTTTC. Complete variable domain (other parts from reference TRBV2 and TRBJ2-6): EPEVTQTPSHQVTQMGQEVILRCVPISNHLYFYWYRQILGQKVEFLVSFYNNEISEKSEIFDDQFSVERPDGSNFTLKIRSTKLEDSAMYFCASWPGGLSGANVLTFGAGSRLTVL.

This clone was picked up a small number of times. V gene TRBV18 combines with J gene TRBJ2-7; 8 bases match TRBD1. With 5 bases clipped from V and 4 bases from J, the junction kept 7 bases outside the gene matches. Germline CDR1 reads KGHSH; CDR2 reads LQKENI. This CDR3 is 14 amino acids long. The CDR3 sequence: CASSSDRVRYEQYF. The CDR3 region has the DNA TGTGCCAGCTCATCGGACAGGGTTCGGTACGAGCAGTACTTC.

Worth noting for this clone: At one end the junction does not follow the germline gene, possibly because of a read error. This chain links TRBV7-9 with TRBJ2-7; D ambiguous. The germline CDR1 and CDR2 sequences are SEHNR and FQNEAQ (reference sequence). This CDR3 is 12 amino acids long. This CDR3 is CSSTIGHYEQYF. CDR3 DNA: TGTTCCAGCACTATTGGGCACTACGAGCAGTACTTC.

J is TRBJ1-1 and V is TRBV6-5; tentatively, D is TRBD1 (5 bases). Trimming took off 0 bases at V and 7 bases at J, with 15 bases between the two ends. The CDR3 covers 15 residues. Germline CDR1 reads MNHEY; CDR2 reads SVGAGI. The CDR3 DNA is TGTGCCAGCAGTTACTCGATTGGTTCGGGGGTTGAAGCTTTCTTT. Its protein is CASSYSIGSGVEAFF.

On this clone itself: This same CDR3 is encoded by further DNA sequences in the sample. The gene calls are TRBV5-5 and TRBJ1-5; tentatively, D is TRBD1 (6 bases). The CDR3 runs 15 residues. Germline V CDR1 and CDR2: SGHKS, YYEKEE (reference sequence). V shed 4 bases and J shed 2 bases, with 13 bases lying between them. In DNA form, the CDR3 reads TGTGCCAGCAGCGTGCTCAGGGGTGGCAATCAGCCCCAGCATTTT. It translates to CASSVLRGGNQPQHF.

This clone is a singleton in its sample. V is TRBV18 and J is TRBJ1-6; no firm D call. There are 16 residues in the CDR3. Germline lookup yields CDR1 KGHSH and CDR2 LQKENI. V gave up 2 bases and J gave up 0 bases, with 8 bases separating them. CDR3 bases: TGTGCCAGCTCACCAACGGGGAGCTCCTATAATTCACCCCTCCACTTT. It codes for CASSPTGSSYNSPLHF.

The V gene is TRBV6-5, the J gene TRBJ2-7; D is possibly TRBD1 (6 bases). The length of the CDR3 is 13 residues. The V end lost 5 bases, the J end lost 3 bases, and 11 bases lay between the germline ends. CDR1 MNHEY and CDR2 SVGAGI come from the germline V gene. The CDR3 spells CASSRDKFYEQYF. DNA of the CDR3: TGTGCCAGCAGTAGGGACAAATTCTACGAGCAGTACTTC.

This clone was observed a handful of times. This sequence joins TRBV28 and TRBJ1-1; 8 bases agree with TRBD1. The CDR3 is 14 amino acids. V was pared by 6 bases and J by 4 bases, with 7 bases of the junction left unmatched. CDR1 is MDHEN, CDR2 SYDVKM, per germline. The CDR3 nucleotides are TGTGCCAGCAGGCCCGGACAGGGAGGCACTGAAGCTTTCTTT. Protein sequence: CASRPGQGGTEAFF.

The J gene is TRBJ2-6, the V gene TRBV7-2; a possible D gene is TRBD1 (5 bases). The CDR3 covers 19 residues. V was cut by 1 base and J by 2 bases, with 18 bases left in between. From germline, CDR1 is SGHTA and CDR2 FQGNSA. CDR3 in DNA: TGTGCCAGCAGCTTAGATCGGATAAGTGGGGCGCCTGGGGCCAACGTCCTGACTTTC. This codes for CASSLDRISGAPGANVLTF. Full variable domain (rest looked up from reference TRBV7-2 and TRBJ2-6): GAGVSQSPSNKVTEKGKDVELRCDPISGHTALYWYRQSLGQGLEFLIYFQGNSAPDKSGLPSDRFSAERTGGSVSTLTIQRTQQEDSAVYLCASSLDRISGAPGANVLTFGAGSRLTVL.

This clone was counted a few times. The gene calls are TRBV27 and TRBJ1-2; D is possibly TRBD1 (5 bases). CDR3 length equals 13 residues. CDR1 and CDR2 from the germline V gene are MNHEY and SMNVEV (reference sequence). V lost 2 bases and J lost 4, with 8 bases in between. The CDR3 is CASSLTDTYGYTF. The DNA of the CDR3 is TGTGCCAGCAGTTTAACGGACACCTATGGCTACACCTTC.

The chain is built from TRBV18 and TRBJ1-2, with D possibly matching TRBD1 (5 bases). The CDR3 is 17 amino acids. Germline CDR1 reads KGHSH; CDR2 reads LQKENI. V gave up 2 bases and J gave up 4 bases, with 20 bases separating them. CDR3 nucleotides: TGTGCCAGCTCACCAGAACAGGTTGTAAGCTACCTCTATGGCTACACCTTC. Translation gives CASSPEQVVSYLYGYTF. Filled out from reference TRBV18 and TRBJ1-2, the complete variable domain reads NAGVMQNPRHLVRRRGQEARLRCSPMKGHSHVYWYRQLPEEGLKFMVYLQKENIIDESGMPKERFSAEFPKEGPSILRIQQVVRGDSAAYFCASSPEQVVSYLYGYTFGSGTRLTVV.

The chain couples TRBV7-9 to TRBJ2-1, with unresolved D. This CDR3 has 14 residues. From germline, CDR1 is SEHNR and CDR2 FQNEAQ (reference sequence). Trimming shortened V by 5 bases and J by 8 bases, and 16 bases separated the two germline ends. CDR3 loop: CASSPRVALYEQFF. In nucleotides, the CDR3 is TGTGCCAGCAGCCCACGGGTAGCTCTCTATGAGCAGTTCTTC.

This chain joins TRBV10-3 and TRBJ2-7; TRBD1 matches at 8 bases. V was clipped by 11 bases and J by 0 bases; unmatched bases: 18. This CDR3 is 17 amino acids long. Per germline, CDR1 ENHRY and CDR2 SYGVKD. As DNA, the CDR3 is TGTGCCCCTCACCTAAAGACCGGGACAGGCATCTCCTACGAGCAGTACTTC. Its protein is CAPHLKTGTGISYEQYF.

Only one count was recorded for this clone. The chain has TRBV28 and TRBJ1-2; a possible D gene is TRBD1 (6 bases). CDR1 is MDHEN, CDR2 SYDVKM, per germline. There are 16 residues in the CDR3. Trimming shortened V by 7 bases and J by 4 bases, and 22 bases separated the two germline ends. The CDR3 region is CASIPRQAPSGYGYTF. CDR3 DNA sequence: TGTGCCAGCATTCCCAGACAGGCACCTTCGGGCTATGGCTACACCTTC.

The chain employs TRBV19 and TRBJ1-1; TRBD1 matches at 8 bases. With V trimmed by 7 bases and J by 2 bases, 3 bases remained unmatched. Germline CDR1 and CDR2: LNHDA and SQIVND (reference sequence). CDR3 length: 13 residues. This chain's CDR3 is CASNGQGNTEAFF. CDR3 bases: TGTGCCAGTAACGGACAGGGCAACACTGAAGCTTTCTTT.

The chain is built from TRBV11-3 and TRBJ2-2; TRBD2 aligns across 12 bases. J gave up 5 bases and V 4 bases, and 5 bases lay outside the gene matches. Germline V lookup: CDR1 SGHNT, CDR2 YENEEA. This CDR3 contains 16 residues. For the CDR3, the DNA is TGTGCCAGCAGCTCTAGCGGGGGGGCCGGTACCGGGGAGCTGTTTTTT. This translates into CASSSSGGAGTGELFF.